These T cell receptor beta chains were read from a single sample in a study of T-cell memory formation after mild COVID-19. In TCRdb, the 5' RACE reads were re-called with MiXCR into one record per CDR3 protein. In the table there are 550,000 to 600,000 distinct CDR3 sequences, roughly 17% of which are singletons. Sample: PBMCs or a T cell subset sorted from them (not recorded which). The receptors stem from an adult woman who had mild COVID-19 (a few samples of this study predate the infection). Cell type and time point are not known. Both conserved end residues are part of each CDR3. A D gene is named only where the DNA matches it firmly. Only some rows state a clone size, as once, few, many or a class for expanded clones.

d_call cdr3_length j_call v_call clone_size cdr3_aa cdr3_nt
- 17 TRBJ2-3 TRBV4-1 few CASSQGLTPVGTDTQYF TGCGCCAGCAGCCAAGGTTTGACCCCTGTGGGCACAGATACGCAGTATTTT
TRBD2 15 TRBJ2-5 TRBV9 few CASSVDGRGAEAQYF TGTGCCAGCAGCGTAGACGGGCGGGGGGCCGAGGCCCAGTACTTC
- 14 TRBJ1-6 TRBV10-3 - CAISSGVRNSPLHF TGTGCCATCAGTAGTGGGGTTCGGAATTCACCCCTCCACTTT
- 15 TRBJ1-1 TRBV2 - CASTRGALVGTEAFF TGTGCCAGCACGAGGGGCGCTTTAGTAGGCACTGAAGCTTTCTTT
- 16 TRBJ2-3 TRBV5-5 many CASSLSSRGAQDTQYF TGTGCCAGCAGCTTGTCATCGCGCGGAGCACAAGATACGCAGTATTTT
TRBD1 13 TRBJ2-7 TRBV12-3/TRBV12-4 - CASSSGQGAPRYF TGTGCCAGCAGCTCCGGACAGGGGGCCCCGCGGTACTTC
TRBD1 16 TRBJ1-6 TRBV5-1 few CASSEGQGTNNSPLHF TGCGCCAGCAGCGAAGGACAGGGAACGAATAATTCACCCCTCCACTTT
- 15 TRBJ1-4 TRBV5-6 - CASSLAGRADEKLFF TGTGCCAGCAGCTTGGCCGGCAGGGCGGATGAAAAACTGTTTTTT
TRBD1 16 TRBJ1-5 TRBV12-3/TRBV12-4 few CASRAGTGAMNQPQHF TGTGCCAGCAGAGCCGGGACAGGGGCCATGAATCAGCCCCAGCATTTT
- 13 TRBJ1-2 TRBV12-3/TRBV12-4 - CASSTGTYYGYTF TGTGCCAGCAGCACCGGGACCTACTATGGCTACACCTTC
- 13 TRBJ2-7 TRBV12-3/TRBV12-4 - CASSAGQHYEQYF TGTGCCAGCAGCGCGGGACAGCACTACGAGCAGTACTTC
- 13 TRBJ1-1 TRBV6-5 - CATQDGKNTEAFF TGTGCCACCCAGGATGGGAAGAACACTGAAGCTTTCTTT
TRBD2 14 TRBJ2-5 TRBV4-1 - CASSGTSGEETQYF TGCGCCAGCTCGGGGACTAGCGGGGAAGAGACCCAGTACTTC
- 17 TRBJ2-1 TRBV13 few CASSTSHRNAGGNEQFF TGTGCCAGCAGCACAAGCCATAGGAACGCCGGTGGGAATGAGCAGTTCTTC
- 14 TRBJ2-3 TRBV6-5 - CASSLEGVLDTQYF TGTGCCAGCAGTTTGGAGGGGGTCTTGGATACGCAGTATTTT
TRBD1 15 TRBJ2-3 TRBV9 - CASSASQGVTDTQYF TGTGCCAGCAGCGCCTCACAGGGGGTCACAGATACGCAGTATTTT
TRBD2 16 TRBJ2-5 TRBV7-8 - CASSLGLTSGAVTQYF TGTGCCAGCAGCTTGGGGCTGACTAGCGGGGCCGTGACCCAGTACTTC
- 16 TRBJ2-1 TRBV12-3/TRBV12-4 few CASSSFGGGARVEQFF TGTGCCAGCAGTTCATTTGGAGGGGGGGCAAGAGTTGAGCAGTTCTTC
- 16 TRBJ1-2 TRBV3-1 - CASSQDSRDITYGYTF TGTGCCAGCAGCCAAGATAGCAGGGACATCACCTATGGCTACACCTTC
TRBD2 16 TRBJ2-3 TRBV9 few CASSEGLADVTDTQYF TGTGCCAGCAGCGAGGGACTAGCGGATGTCACAGATACGCAGTATTTT
TRBD1 15 TRBJ2-1 TRBV29-1 few CSVEGGQGSYNEQFF TGCAGCGTTGAAGGGGGACAGGGTTCCTACAATGAGCAGTTCTTC
- 15 TRBJ2-7 TRBV4-1 once CASSQDAGTPYEQYF TGCGCCAGCAGCCAAGATGCGGGGACCCCCTACGAGCAGTACTTC
- 14 TRBJ1-2 TRBV27 - CASSPRAANYGYTF TGTGCCAGCAGCCCCCGGGCGGCTAACTATGGCTACACCTTC
- 16 TRBJ1-1 TRBV6-1 few CASSEPLYGGWTEAFF TGTGCCAGCAGTGAGCCCCTATATGGGGGGTGGACTGAAGCTTTCTTT
- 15 TRBJ1-1 TRBV3-1 few CASSQVGRDGTEAFF TGTGCCAGCAGCCAAGTGGGCAGGGACGGCACTGAAGCTTTCTTT
- 16 TRBJ1-1 TRBV5-1 - CASSLEAGPANTEAFF TGCGCCAGCAGCTTGGAGGCAGGACCAGCGAACACTGAAGCTTTCTTT
TRBD2 16 TRBJ2-1 TRBV12-3/TRBV12-4 few CASTETGLAGLSEQFF TGTGCCAGCACCGAAACGGGACTAGCGGGACTAAGTGAGCAGTTCTTC
TRBD1 17 TRBJ2-1 TRBV7-6 few CASSLLSADRVHNEQFF TGTGCCAGCAGCTTACTTAGTGCGGACAGGGTCCACAATGAGCAGTTCTTC
- 13 TRBJ1-6 TRBV7-9 - CASSSFHNSPLHF TGTGCCAGCAGCTCCTTCCACAATTCACCCCTCCACTTT
- 11 TRBJ2-1 TRBV24-1 - CATSVHNEQFF TGTGCCACCAGTGTCCACAATGAGCAGTTCTTC
- 15 TRBJ1-2 TRBV12-3/TRBV12-4 few CASSFFLTTTYGYTF TGTGCCAGCAGTTTTTTCCTGACAACAACATATGGCTACACCTTC
- 15 TRBJ2-1 TRBV12-3/TRBV12-4 many CASSPRDSGHNEQFF TGTGCCAGCAGTCCACGGGATTCAGGGCACAATGAGCAGTTCTTC
TRBD1 15 TRBJ1-5 TRBV24-1 few CATSDAGTGKEPQHF TGTGCCACCAGTGATGCCGGGACAGGTAAGGAACCCCAGCATTTT
TRBD1 14 TRBJ1-1 TRBV2 few CASRAQGAGTEAFF TGTGCCAGCAGAGCCCAGGGGGCGGGCACTGAAGCTTTCTTT
TRBD1 15 TRBJ2-7 TRBV27 - CASSTRDRISYEQYF TGTGCCAGCAGTACACGGGACAGAATCTCCTACGAGCAGTACTTC
- 14 TRBJ1-2 TRBV5-5 - CASSHLRDNYGYTF TGTGCCAGCAGCCATCTACGGGATAACTATGGCTACACCTTC
TRBD2 16 TRBJ2-5 TRBV19 few CASSPLAGGPEETQYF TGTGCCAGTAGTCCCCTAGCGGGGGGGCCAGAAGAGACCCAGTACTTC
- 12 TRBJ2-5 TRBV6-6 - CASSYREETQYF TGTGCCAGCAGTTACAGGGAAGAGACCCAGTACTTC
- 13 TRBJ2-7 TRBV18 - CASSPQQGYEQYF TGTGCCAGCTCACCACAACAGGGCTACGAGCAGTACTTC
- 14 TRBJ1-2 TRBV6-5 - CASSYHRDTYGYTF TGTGCCAGCAGTTACCACCGGGACACTTATGGCTACACCTTC
- 14 TRBJ2-7 TRBV14 - CASSQEWSGSEQYF TGTGCCAGCAGCCAAGAGTGGTCAGGGAGCGAGCAGTACTTC
- 14 TRBJ1-4 TRBV7-9 many CASSQNLDGEKLFF TGTGCCAGCAGCCAGAACTTGGACGGCGAAAAACTGTTTTTT